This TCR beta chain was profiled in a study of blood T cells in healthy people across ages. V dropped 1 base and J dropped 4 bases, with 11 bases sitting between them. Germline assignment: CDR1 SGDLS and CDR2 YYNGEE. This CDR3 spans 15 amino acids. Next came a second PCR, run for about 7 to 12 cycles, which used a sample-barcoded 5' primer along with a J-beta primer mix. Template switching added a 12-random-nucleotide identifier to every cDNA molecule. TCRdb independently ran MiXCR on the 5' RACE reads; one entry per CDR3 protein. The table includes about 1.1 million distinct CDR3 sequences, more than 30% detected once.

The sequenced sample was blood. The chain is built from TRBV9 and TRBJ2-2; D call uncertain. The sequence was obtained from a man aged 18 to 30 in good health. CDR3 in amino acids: CASSVFKMSTGELFF. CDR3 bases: TGTGCCAGCAGCGTATTCAAGATGAGCACCGGGGAGCTGTTTTTT.